This T cell receptor beta chain derives from a study of T-cell memory formation after mild COVID-19. Trimming took off 2 bases at V and 3 bases at J, with 9 bases between the two ends. CDR1 is SGHTA, CDR2 FQGNSA, per germline. The CDR3 has 14 residues. This clonotype was recorded at least ten times. As yet, its antigen is unknown. Study results and limitations: Cross-reactive memory seemingly joined, as some responding clones were found in pre-infection memory. Contracting CD4+ clones were located mainly in CM and EM, and CD8+ clones in EMRA.

TCRdb re-called the 5' RACE reads with MiXCR, one entry per CDR3 protein. The sample holds some 340,000 distinct CDR3 sequences, approximately 13% seen once. The sequence derives from a man aged 18 to 29 who had mild COVID-19 (a few samples of this study predate the infection). Cell type and time point are not known. Sequencing used PBMCs or a T cell subset sorted from them (not recorded which). The gene calls are TRBV7-2 and TRBJ2-3, with no clear D. This CDR3 reads CASSLLAATDTQYF. CDR3 coding DNA: TGTGCCAGCAGCTTACTGGCGGCTACAGATACGCAGTATTTT.